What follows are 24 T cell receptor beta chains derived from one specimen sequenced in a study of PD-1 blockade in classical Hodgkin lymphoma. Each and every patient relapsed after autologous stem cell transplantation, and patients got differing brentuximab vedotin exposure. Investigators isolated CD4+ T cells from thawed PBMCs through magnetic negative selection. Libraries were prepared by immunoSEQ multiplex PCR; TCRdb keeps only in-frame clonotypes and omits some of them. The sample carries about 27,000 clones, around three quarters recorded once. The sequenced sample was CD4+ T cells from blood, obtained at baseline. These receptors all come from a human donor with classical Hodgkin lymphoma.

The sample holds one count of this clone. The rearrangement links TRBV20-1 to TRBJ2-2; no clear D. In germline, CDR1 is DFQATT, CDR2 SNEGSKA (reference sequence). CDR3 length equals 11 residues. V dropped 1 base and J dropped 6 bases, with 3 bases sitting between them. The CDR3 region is CSARGAGELFF. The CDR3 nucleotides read TGCAGTGCTAGAGGCGCCGGGGAGCTGTTTTTT.

The CDR3 is CASRHVRTANTGELFF. In DNA form, the CDR3 reads TGTGCCAGCAGGCATGTAAGGACAGCGAACACCGGGGAGCTGTTTTTT. The gene calls are TRBV5-8 and TRBJ2-2; D possibly corresponds to TRBD1 (6 bases). Germline CDR1 is SGHTS and CDR2 is YDEGEE. V gave up 5 bases and J gave up 0 bases, with 14 bases separating them. This CDR3 region has 16 residues.

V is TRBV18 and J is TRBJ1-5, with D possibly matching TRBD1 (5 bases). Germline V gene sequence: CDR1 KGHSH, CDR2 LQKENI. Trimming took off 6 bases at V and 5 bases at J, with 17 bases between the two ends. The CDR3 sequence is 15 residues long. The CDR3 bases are TGTGCCAGCTCTTCCTTCAGGGATGGTTATCAGCCCCAGCATTTT. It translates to CASSSFRDGYQPQHF.

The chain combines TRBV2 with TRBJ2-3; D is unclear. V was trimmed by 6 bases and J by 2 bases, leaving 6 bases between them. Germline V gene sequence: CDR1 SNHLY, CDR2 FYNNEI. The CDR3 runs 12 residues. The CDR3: CASRSDTDTQYF. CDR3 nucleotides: TGTGCCAGCAGGTCAGACACAGATACGCAGTATTTT.

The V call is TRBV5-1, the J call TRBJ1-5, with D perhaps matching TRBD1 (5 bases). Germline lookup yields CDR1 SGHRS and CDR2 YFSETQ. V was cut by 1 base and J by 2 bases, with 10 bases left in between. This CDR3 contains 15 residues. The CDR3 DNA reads TGCGCCAGCAGCTTGTTTGGGGGGGGCAATCAGCCCCAGCATTTT. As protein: CASSLFGGGNQPQHF.

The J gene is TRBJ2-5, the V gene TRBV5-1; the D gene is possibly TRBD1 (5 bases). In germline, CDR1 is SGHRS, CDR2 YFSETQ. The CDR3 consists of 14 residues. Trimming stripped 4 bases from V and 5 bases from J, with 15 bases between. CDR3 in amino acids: CASSQGTTLETQYF. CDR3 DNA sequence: TGCGCCAGCAGCCAGGGAACCACGTTGGAGACCCAGTACTTC.

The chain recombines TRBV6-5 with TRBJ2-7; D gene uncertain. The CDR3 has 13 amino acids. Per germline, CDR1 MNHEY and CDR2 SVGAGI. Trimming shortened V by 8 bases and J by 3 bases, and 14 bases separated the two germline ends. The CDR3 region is CASGASRRYEQYF. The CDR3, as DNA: TGTGCCAGCGGCGCGTCGAGGCGCTACGAGCAGTACTTC.

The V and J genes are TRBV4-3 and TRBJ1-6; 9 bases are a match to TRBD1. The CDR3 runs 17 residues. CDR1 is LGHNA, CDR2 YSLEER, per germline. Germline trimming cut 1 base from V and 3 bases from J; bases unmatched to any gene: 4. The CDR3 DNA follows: TGCGCCAGCAGCCAAGCGACAGGGGGGAACTATAATTCACCCCTCCACTTT. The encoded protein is CASSQATGGNYNSPLHF.

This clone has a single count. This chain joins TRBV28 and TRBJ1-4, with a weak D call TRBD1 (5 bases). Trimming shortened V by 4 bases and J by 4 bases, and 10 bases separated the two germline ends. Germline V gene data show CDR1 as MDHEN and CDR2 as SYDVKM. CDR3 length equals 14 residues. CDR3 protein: CASSSGRHNEKLFF. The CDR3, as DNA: TGTGCCAGCAGTTCGGGACGACATAATGAAAAACTGTTTTTT. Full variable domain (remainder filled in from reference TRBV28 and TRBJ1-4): DVKVTQSSRYLVKRTGEKVFLECVQDMDHENMFWYRQDPGLGLRLIYFSYDVKMKEKGDIPEGYSVSREKKERFSLILESASTNQTSMYLCASSSGRHNEKLFFGSGTQLSVL.

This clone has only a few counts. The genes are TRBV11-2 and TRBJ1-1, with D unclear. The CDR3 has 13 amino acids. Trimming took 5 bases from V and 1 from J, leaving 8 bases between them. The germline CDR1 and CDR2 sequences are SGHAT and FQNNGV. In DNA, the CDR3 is TGTGCCAGCAGCAGGACGCCGAACACTGAAGCTTTCTTT. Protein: CASSRTPNTEAFF.

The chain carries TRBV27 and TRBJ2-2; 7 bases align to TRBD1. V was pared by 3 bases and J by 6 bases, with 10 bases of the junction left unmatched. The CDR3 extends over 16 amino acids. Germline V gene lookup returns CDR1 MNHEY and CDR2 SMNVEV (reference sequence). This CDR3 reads CASSFKGQRGPGELFF. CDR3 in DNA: TGTGCCAGCAGTTTTAAGGGACAGAGGGGCCCCGGGGAGCTGTTTTTT.

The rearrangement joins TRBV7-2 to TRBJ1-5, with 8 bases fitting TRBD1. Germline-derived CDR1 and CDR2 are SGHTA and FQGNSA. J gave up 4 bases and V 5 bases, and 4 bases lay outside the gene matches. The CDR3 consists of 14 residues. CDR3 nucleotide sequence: TGTGCCAGCAGCCGGACAGGGTTTAATCAGCCCCAGCATTTT. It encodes CASSRTGFNQPQHF.

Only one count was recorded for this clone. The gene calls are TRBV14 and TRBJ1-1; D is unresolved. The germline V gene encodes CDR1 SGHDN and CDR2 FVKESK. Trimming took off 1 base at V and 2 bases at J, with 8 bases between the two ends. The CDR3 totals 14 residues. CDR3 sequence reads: CASSQGGRNTEAFF. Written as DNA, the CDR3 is TGTGCCAGCAGCCAAGGTGGGCGAAACACTGAAGCTTTCTTT.

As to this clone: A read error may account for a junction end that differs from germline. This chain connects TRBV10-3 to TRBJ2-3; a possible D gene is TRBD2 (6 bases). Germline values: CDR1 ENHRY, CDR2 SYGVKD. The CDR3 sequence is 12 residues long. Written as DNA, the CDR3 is TGCGCGGGCGGGAAAAGCACAGATACGCAGTATTTT. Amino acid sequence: CAGGKSTDTQYF.

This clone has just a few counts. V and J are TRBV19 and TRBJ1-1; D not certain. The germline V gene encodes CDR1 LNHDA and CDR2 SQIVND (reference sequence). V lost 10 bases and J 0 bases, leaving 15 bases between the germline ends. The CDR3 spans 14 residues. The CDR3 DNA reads TGTGCCACTAAAAGGGAGACCCTGAACACTGAAGCTTTCTTT. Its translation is CATKRETLNTEAFF.

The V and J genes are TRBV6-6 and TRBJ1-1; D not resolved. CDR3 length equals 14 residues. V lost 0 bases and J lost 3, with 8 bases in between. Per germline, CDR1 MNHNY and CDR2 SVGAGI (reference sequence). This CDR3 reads CASSYSGSDTEAFF. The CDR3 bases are TGTGCCAGCAGTTACTCGGGGTCGGACACTGAAGCTTTCTTT.

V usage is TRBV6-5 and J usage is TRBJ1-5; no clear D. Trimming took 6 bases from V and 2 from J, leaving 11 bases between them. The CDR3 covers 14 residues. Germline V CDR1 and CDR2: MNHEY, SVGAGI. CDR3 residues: CASSEFEGNQPQHF. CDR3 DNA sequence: TGTGCCAGCAGCGAATTCGAGGGCAATCAGCCCCAGCATTTT.

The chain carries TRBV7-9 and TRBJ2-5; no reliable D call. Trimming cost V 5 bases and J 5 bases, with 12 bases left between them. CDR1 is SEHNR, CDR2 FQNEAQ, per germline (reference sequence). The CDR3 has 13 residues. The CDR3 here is CASSPEVYETQYF. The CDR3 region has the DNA TGTGCCAGCAGCCCCGAGGTTTATGAGACCCAGTACTTC.

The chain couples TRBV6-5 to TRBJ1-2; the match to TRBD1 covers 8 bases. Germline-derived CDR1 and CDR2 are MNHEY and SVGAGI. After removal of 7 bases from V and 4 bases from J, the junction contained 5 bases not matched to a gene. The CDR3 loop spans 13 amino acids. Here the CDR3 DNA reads TGTGCCAGCAACCAGGACAGGGTCTATGGCTACACCTTC. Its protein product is CASNQDRVYGYTF.

As DNA, the CDR3 is TGTGCCTGGAGCCCCGGGACAATCACTGAAGCTTTCTTT. Its protein is CAWSPGTITEAFF. The V and J genes are TRBV30 and TRBJ1-1; perhaps TRBD1 as D (6 bases). Trimming took 3 bases from V and 4 from J, leaving 12 bases between them. This CDR3 has 13 residues. Per the germline V gene, CDR1 is GTSNPN and CDR2 is SVGIG (reference sequence). The entire variable domain, with the rest obtained from reference TRBV30 and TRBJ1-1, is as follows: SQTIHQWPATLVQPVGSPLSLECTVEGTSNPNLYWYRQAAGRGLQLLFYSVGIGQISSEVPQNLSASRPQDRQFILSSKKLLLSDSGFYLCAWSPGTITEAFFGQGTRLTVV.

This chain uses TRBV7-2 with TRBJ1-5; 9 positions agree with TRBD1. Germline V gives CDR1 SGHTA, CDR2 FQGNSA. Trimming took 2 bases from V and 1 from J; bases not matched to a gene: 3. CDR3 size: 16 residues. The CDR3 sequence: CASSLRGQGSNQPQHF. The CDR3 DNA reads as TGTGCCAGCAGCTTACGGGGACAGGGAAGCAATCAGCCCCAGCATTTT.

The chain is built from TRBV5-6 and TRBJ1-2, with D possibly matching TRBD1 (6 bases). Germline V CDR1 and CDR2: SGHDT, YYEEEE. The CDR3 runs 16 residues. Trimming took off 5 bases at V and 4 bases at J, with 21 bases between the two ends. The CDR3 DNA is TGTGCCAGCAGTTCCTACTCTATCGACAGGAGCTATGGCTACACCTTC. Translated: CASSSYSIDRSYGYTF. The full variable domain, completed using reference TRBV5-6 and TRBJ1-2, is DAGVTQSPTHLIKTRGQQVTLRCSPKSGHDTVSWYQQALGQGPQFIFQYYEEEERQRGNFPDRFSGHQFPNYSSELNVNALLLGDSALYLCASSSYSIDRSYGYTFGSGTRLTVV.

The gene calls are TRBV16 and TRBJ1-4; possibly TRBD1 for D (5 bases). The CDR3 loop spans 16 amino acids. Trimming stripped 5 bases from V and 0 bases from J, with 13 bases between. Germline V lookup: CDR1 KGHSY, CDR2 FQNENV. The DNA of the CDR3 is TGTGCCAGCAGCGGCCTCGGGGGGGCAACTAATGAAAAACTGTTTTTT. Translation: CASSGLGGATNEKLFF.

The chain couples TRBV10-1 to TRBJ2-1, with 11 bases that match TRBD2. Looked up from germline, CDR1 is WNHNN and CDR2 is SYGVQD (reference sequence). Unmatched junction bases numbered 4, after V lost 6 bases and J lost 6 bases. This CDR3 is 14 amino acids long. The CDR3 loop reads CASSSSGGINEQFF. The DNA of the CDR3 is TGCGCCAGCAGCTCTAGCGGGGGGATCAATGAGCAGTTCTTC.